This T cell receptor beta chain was captured by sequencing in a study of vaccination and CD4 T cells after COVID-19. This clonotype was counted a few times. What it binds is not known. An Oncomine TCR Beta short-read assay was used to sequence the DNA from cultured CD4+ T cells. TCRdb re-analysed the PCR reads in MiXCR, keeping a single row per CDR3 protein. The table has just over 7,000 distinct CDR3 sequences, roughly 43% seen once. Findings of the study overall: Only relatively few convalescent patients were studied, and early post-infection timepoints were not analyzed.

Treatment specified: roughly 10-day PBMC culture with coronavirus spike peptide pools or control peptides (ViraFEST assay). The collection of CD4+ T cells from the unexposed donor took place before the COVID-19 pandemic (2011-2018). This sequence was found in a human donor in good health. The sample comprised CD4+ T cells from blood, cultured in vitro.

This CDR3 reads CASSLSGQGMGNTIYF. The CDR3 bases are TGTGCCAGCAGTTTATCGGGACAGGGGATGGGAAACACCATATATTTT. This rearrangement joins TRBV27 to TRBJ1-3; 10 positions agree with TRBD1. The CDR3 spans 16 residues. Germline CDR1 is MNHEY and CDR2 is SMNVEV (reference sequence). Trimming at V came to 0 bases and at J to 4 bases, leaving 3 bases not matched to a gene.